The sequence of this TCR beta chain was determined in a study of cytomegalovirus exposure and HLA in healthy donors. Study context: The study placed roughly four fifths of its roughly 400 genotyped donors in the Caucasian-associated ancestry cluster. Findings and limits, study-wide: The records held CMV serostatus as the only immune exposure information. Later genetic work tied a missense DCLRE1C variant to beta-chain V and J trimming.

The V and J ends lost 4 bases and 2 bases, in that order; junction bases with no gene match: 2. The CDR3 runs 14 residues. Germline V lookup: CDR1 SGHRS, CDR2 YFSETQ. Researchers ran the PCR with 60 Vbeta and 13 Jbeta primers. As originally analysed: Among the unique TCR beta chains that a later analysis counted, about 84 million in all, 10 million to 13 million were shared. Profiling relied on immunoSEQ multiplex PCR, and the TCRdb table lists in-frame clones only, not all of them. V and J calls plus clone size are reproduced from that table; the DNA served to infer D and trimming. Here the sample spans hundreds of thousands of clones, 65% to 85% being singletons. With regard to this clone: No antigen is known for it.

Sequenced: PBMCs. The chain has TRBV5-1 and TRBJ1-2; the match to TRBD1 covers 10 bases. This TCR was recovered from a boy aged 2-15 years in good health and CMV-seronegative. CDR3 DNA sequence: TGCGCCAGCAGCCCGACAGGGGGCAACTATGGCTACACCTTC. Translating it yields CASSPTGGNYGYTF.